These 20 T cell receptor beta chains were sequenced from one sample in a study of T cells expressing NK-cell markers. Reprocessing the 5' RACE reads, TCRdb reports a single entry for every CDR3 protein and omits DNA. This table lists 400,000 to 550,000 distinct CDR3 sequences. Sequencing was done on a sample of blood T cells: a sorted CD56 or NKG2C T cell subset, CD4+ or CD8+ T cells, or bulk PBMC T cells (not recorded which). These receptors were collected from a woman between 18 and 70 years old in good health.

The gene calls are TRBV6-1 and TRBJ2-5; TCRdb lists TRBD1, though no DNA is available to test this call. CDR1 and CDR2 from the germline V gene are MNHNS and SASEGT. The CDR3 extends over 14 amino acids. CDR3 residues: CASSGGAPQETQYF.

This chain joins TRBV12-3 or TRBV12-4 and TRBJ1-2; TCRdb's assignment of TRBD1 cannot be checked, as there is no DNA. The CDR3 extends over 15 amino acids. CDR3 sequence: CASSGQGDFFYGYTF.

This chain joins TRBV19 and TRBJ2-2; TCRdb selects TRBD1, and the lack of DNA leaves this call unchecked. From germline, CDR1 is LNHDA and CDR2 SQIVND (reference sequence). This CDR3 spans 16 amino acids. The CDR3 loop reads CASSNGQGRRTGELFF. Complete variable domain (other parts from reference TRBV19 and TRBJ2-2): DGGITQSPKYLFRKEGQNVTLSCEQNLNHDAMYWYRQDPGQGLRLIYYSQIVNDFQKGDIAEGYSVSREKKESFPLTVTSAQKNPTAFYLCASSNGQGRRTGELFFGEGSRLTVL.

The CDR3 region is CASSLLPGTAGPNTEAFF. V gene TRBV19 combines with J gene TRBJ1-1; TCRdb selects TRBD1, and the lack of DNA leaves this call unchecked. This CDR3 contains 18 residues. Germline assignment: CDR1 LNHDA and CDR2 SQIVND (reference sequence).

The chain joins TRBV30 to TRBJ2-1; TCRdb names TRBD2, which stays unverified in the absence of DNA. The CDR3 is made up of 15 amino acids. Germline V lookup: CDR1 GTSNPN, CDR2 SVGIG (reference sequence). CDR3 residues: CACEIREGYFVEQFF.

V and J are TRBV24-1 and TRBJ2-2; the D call of TRBD2 rests on TCRdb alone, since no DNA is present to check it. Per the germline V gene, CDR1 is KGHDR and CDR2 is SFDVKD. The CDR3 spans 17 residues. The CDR3 protein is CATSDFMGRANTGELFF.

This chain joins TRBV9 and TRBJ2-7. The CDR3 totals 14 residues. Germline CDR1 SGDLS, CDR2 YYNGEE. The chain's CDR3 is CASSVEVAGYEQYF.

The chain is built from TRBV18 and TRBJ2-1; the TRBD2 assignment by TCRdb is unverifiable without DNA. Germline V lookup: CDR1 KGHSH, CDR2 LQKENI. The CDR3 length is 15 residues. The CDR3 sequence: CASSPPGTSRNEQFF.

The CDR3 spells CASSRQTSGDRSDTQYF. The chain recombines TRBV12-3 or TRBV12-4 with TRBJ2-3; TCRdb indicates TRBD2, and absent DNA this call remains unverified. The CDR3 has 17 residues.

CDR3 protein: CAISESWAPGEETQYF. J is TRBJ2-5 and V is TRBV10-3; TCRdb lists TRBD2, though no DNA is available to test this call. From germline, CDR1 is ENHRY and CDR2 SYGVKD. The CDR3 contains 16 residues.

J is TRBJ1-2 and V is TRBV30. Germline-derived CDR1 and CDR2 are GTSNPN and SVGIG (reference sequence). The CDR3 runs 12 residues. Here the CDR3 reads CAWSVQQGGYTF.

This chain connects TRBV6-5 to TRBJ1-1; as DNA is missing, the TRBD1 call by TCRdb cannot be tested. The CDR3 is made up of 15 amino acids. Germline values: CDR1 MNHEY, CDR2 SVGAGI. This CDR3 is CASSLQGTGNTEAFF.

CDR3 loop: CASSWDSSRTGELFF. The J gene is TRBJ2-2, the V gene TRBV5-1. Germline V gene data show CDR1 as SGHRS and CDR2 as YFSETQ. This CDR3 is built from 15 residues.

J is TRBJ2-2 and V is TRBV12-3 or TRBV12-4; TCRdb gives TRBD1 as the D gene, but with no DNA this cannot be confirmed. This CDR3 contains 13 residues. This CDR3 is CASRTTGPGELFF.

This chain links TRBV6-5 with TRBJ1-5. CDR3 length equals 14 residues. Per germline, CDR1 MNHEY and CDR2 SVGAGI. The CDR3 here is CASRLGTSGQPQHF.

The V and J genes are TRBV7-2 and TRBJ1-1; the TRBD1 assignment by TCRdb is unverifiable without DNA. Germline V gene sequence: CDR1 SGHTA, CDR2 FQGNSA. This CDR3 has 14 residues. CDR3 protein: CASRYTGTNTEAFF.

The gene calls are TRBV5-6 and TRBJ2-5; the TRBD1 assignment by TCRdb is unverifiable without DNA. The CDR3 sequence is 15 residues long. Germline values: CDR1 SGHDT, CDR2 YYEEEE. The CDR3 sequence: CASSPRGLVQETQYF.

The gene calls are TRBV29-1 and TRBJ1-2; the TRBD1 assignment by TCRdb is unverifiable without DNA. The germline gives CDR1 SQVTM, CDR2 ANQGSEA. This CDR3 has 12 amino acids. The CDR3 spells CSVEPQGYGYTF.

The chain has TRBV7-3 and TRBJ2-3; TCRdb names TRBD1, which stays unverified in the absence of DNA. CDR3 size: 15 residues. Germline V gene sequence: CDR1 SGHTA, CDR2 FQGTGA. Here the CDR3 reads CASSLTGGSTDTQYF. The whole variable domain, remainder taken from reference TRBV7-3 and TRBJ2-3, is GAGVSQTPSNKVTEKGKYVELRCDPISGHTALYWYRQSLGQGPEFLIYFQGTGAADDSGLPNDRFFAVRPEGSVSTLKIQRTERGDSAVYLCASSLTGGSTDTQYFGPGTRLTVL.

The chain carries TRBV12-3 or TRBV12-4 and TRBJ2-3; TCRdb indicates TRBD2, and absent DNA this call remains unverified. This CDR3 spans 17 amino acids. CDR3 sequence: CASSFAGLAVSTDTQYF.